This T cell receptor (beta chain) is from a study of T cell responses to AZD1222 COVID-19 vaccine. The CDR3 consists of 15 residues. Trimming cost V 7 bases and J 3 bases, with 17 bases left between them. From germline, CDR1 is SGHNT and CDR2 YYREEE (reference sequence). Assay: immunoSEQ multiplex PCR; the TCRdb copy retains only in-frame clones and omits some. Among about 130,000 clones listed, about nine tenths were seen once. With respect to this clone: The target antigen is unknown.

Study conclusions and caveats: Per reports, nearly half of all spike-specific TCRs target regions that are unmutated in variants.

This chain joins TRBV5-4 and TRBJ2-1, with D possibly TRBD2 on 6 matching bases. The sequencing used peripheral blood, collected 28 days after the second AZD1222 dose. The sequence was obtained from an adult who received the AZD1222 COVID-19 vaccine. The CDR3 DNA is TGTGCCAGCTCCCCCGGGGGAGAAATCTACAATGAGCAGTTCTTC. This codes for CASSPGGEIYNEQFF.